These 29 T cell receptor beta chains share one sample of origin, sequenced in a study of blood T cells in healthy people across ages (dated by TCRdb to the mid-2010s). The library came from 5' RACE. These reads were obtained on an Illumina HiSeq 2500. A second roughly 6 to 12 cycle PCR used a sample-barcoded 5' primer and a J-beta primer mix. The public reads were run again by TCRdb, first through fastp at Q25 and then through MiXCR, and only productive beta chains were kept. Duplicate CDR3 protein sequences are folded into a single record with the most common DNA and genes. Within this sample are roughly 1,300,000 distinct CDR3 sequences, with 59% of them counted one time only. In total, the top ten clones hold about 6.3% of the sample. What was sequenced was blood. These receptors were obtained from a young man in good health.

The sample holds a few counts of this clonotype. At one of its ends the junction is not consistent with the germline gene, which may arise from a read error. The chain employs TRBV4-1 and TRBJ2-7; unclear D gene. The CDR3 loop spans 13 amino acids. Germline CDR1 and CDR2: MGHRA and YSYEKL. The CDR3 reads CASSQVNSYEQYF. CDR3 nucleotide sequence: TGTGCTAGTAGTCAGGTTAACTCCTACGAGCAGTACTTC.

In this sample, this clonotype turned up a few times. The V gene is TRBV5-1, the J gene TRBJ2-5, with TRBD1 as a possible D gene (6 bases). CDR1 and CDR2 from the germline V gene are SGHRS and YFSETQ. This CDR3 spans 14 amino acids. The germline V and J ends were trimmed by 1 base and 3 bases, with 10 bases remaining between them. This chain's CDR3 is CASSLWTDKETQYF. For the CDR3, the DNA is TGCGCCAGCAGCTTGTGGACAGATAAAGAGACCCAGTACTTC.

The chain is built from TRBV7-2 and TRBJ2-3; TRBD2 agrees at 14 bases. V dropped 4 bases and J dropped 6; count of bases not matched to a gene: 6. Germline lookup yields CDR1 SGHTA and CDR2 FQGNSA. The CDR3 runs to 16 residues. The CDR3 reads CASSSGLAGVSDTQYF. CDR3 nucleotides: TGTGCCAGCAGCTCGGGACTAGCGGGAGTTTCGGATACGCAGTATTTT.

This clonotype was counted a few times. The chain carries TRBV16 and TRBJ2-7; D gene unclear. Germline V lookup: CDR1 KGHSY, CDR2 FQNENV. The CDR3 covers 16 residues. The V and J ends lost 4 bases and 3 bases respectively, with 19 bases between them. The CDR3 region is CASSPPLSMVNYEQYF. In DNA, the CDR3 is TGTGCCAGCAGCCCTCCTCTGTCAATGGTCAACTACGAGCAGTACTTC.

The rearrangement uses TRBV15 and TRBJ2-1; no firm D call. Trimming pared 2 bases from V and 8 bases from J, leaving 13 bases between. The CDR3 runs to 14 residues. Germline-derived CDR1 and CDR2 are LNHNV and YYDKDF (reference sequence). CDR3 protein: CATSRSRTVDEQFF. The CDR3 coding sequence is TGTGCCACCAGCAGATCCCGGACGGTCGATGAGCAGTTCTTC.

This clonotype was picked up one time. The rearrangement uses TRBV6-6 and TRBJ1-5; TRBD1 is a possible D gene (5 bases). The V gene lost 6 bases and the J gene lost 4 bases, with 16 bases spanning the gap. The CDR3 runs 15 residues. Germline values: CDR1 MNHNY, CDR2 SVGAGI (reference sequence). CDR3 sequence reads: CASSPYRDGNQPQHF. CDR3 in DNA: TGTGCCAGCAGCCCCTATAGGGACGGGAATCAGCCCCAGCATTTT.

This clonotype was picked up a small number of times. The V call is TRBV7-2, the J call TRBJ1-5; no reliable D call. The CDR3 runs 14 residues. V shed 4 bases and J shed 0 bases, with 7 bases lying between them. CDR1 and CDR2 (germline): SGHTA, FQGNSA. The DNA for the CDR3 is TGTGCCAGCAGCTCCTATAATAGCAATCAGCCCCAGCATTTT. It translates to CASSSYNSNQPQHF.

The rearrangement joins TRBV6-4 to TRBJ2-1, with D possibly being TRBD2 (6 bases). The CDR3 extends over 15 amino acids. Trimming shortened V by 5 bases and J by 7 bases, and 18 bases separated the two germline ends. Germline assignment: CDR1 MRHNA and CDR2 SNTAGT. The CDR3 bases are TGTGCCAGCAGTCCCCGAGGGGTGGCGGGAAATGAGCAGTTCTTC. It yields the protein CASSPRGVAGNEQFF.

CDR3 in DNA: TGCAGCGTCAGGGGGCATATGGGTCTCGACACTGAAGCTTTCTTT. It encodes CSVRGHMGLDTEAFF. The V and J genes are TRBV29-1 and TRBJ1-1, with TRBD1 matching over 8 bases. The trim removed 6 bases at V and 3 bases at J, leaving 12 bases unmatched. The CDR3 consists of 15 residues. Germline CDR1 and CDR2: SQVTM and ANQGSEA.

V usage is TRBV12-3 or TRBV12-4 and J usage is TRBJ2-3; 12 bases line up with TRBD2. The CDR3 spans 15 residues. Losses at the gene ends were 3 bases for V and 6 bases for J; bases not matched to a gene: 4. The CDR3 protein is CASSFRTSGADTQYF. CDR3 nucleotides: TGTGCCAGCAGTTTTCGGACTAGCGGGGCGGATACGCAGTATTTT.

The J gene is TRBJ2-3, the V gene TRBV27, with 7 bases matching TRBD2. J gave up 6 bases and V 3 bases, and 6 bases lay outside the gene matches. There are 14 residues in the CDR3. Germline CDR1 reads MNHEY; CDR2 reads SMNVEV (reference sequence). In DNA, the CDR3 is TGTGCCAGCAGTTTTACCGGGAGGCTGGATACGCAGTATTTT. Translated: CASSFTGRLDTQYF.

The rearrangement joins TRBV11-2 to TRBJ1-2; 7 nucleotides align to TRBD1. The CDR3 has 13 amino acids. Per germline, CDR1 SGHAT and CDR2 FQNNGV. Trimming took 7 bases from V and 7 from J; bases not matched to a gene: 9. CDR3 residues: CASIDPDRVGYTF. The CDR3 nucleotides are TGTGCCAGCATCGACCCAGACAGGGTTGGCTACACCTTC.

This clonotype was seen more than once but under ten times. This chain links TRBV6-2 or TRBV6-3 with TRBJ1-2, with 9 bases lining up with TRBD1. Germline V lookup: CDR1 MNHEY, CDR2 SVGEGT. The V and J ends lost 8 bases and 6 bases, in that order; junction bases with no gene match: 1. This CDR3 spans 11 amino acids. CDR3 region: CASGDRDGYTF. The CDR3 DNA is TGTGCCAGCGGGGACAGGGATGGCTACACCTTC.

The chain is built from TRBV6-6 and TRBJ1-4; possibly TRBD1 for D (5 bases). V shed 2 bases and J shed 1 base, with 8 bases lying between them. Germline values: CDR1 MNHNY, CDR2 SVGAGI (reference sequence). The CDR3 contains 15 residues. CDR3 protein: CASSYPDRTNEKLFF. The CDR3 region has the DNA TGTGCCAGCAGTTACCCTGACAGAACTAATGAAAAACTGTTTTTT.

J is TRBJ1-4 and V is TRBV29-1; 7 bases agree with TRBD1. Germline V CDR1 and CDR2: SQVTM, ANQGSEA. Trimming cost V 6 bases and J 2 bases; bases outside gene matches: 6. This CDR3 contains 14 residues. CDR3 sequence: CSVILTGTNEKLFF. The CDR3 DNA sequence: TGCAGCGTAATCCTGACAGGGACTAATGAAAAACTGTTTTTT.

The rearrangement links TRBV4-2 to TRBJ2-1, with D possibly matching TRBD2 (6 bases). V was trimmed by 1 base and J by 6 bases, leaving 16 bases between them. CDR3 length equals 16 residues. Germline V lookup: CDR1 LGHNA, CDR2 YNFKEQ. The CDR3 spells CASSQGRRGFLNEQFF. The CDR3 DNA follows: TGTGCCAGCAGCCAAGGTCGCCGGGGGTTTCTCAATGAGCAGTTCTTC.

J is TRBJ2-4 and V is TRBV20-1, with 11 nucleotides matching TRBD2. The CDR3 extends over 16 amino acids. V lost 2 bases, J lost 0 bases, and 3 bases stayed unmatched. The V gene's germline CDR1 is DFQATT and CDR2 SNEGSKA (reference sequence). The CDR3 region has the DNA TGCAGTGCTAGACCGGGACTAGCGGTAGCCAAAAACATTCAGTACTTC. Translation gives CSARPGLAVAKNIQYF.

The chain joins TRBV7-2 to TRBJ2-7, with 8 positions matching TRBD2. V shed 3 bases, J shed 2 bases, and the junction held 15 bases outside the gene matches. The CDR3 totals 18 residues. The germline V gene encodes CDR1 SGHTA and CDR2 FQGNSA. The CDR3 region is CASSFLGSAGLVAYEQYF. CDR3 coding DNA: TGTGCCAGCAGCTTTCTTGGATCGGCGGGACTAGTGGCCTACGAGCAGTACTTC.

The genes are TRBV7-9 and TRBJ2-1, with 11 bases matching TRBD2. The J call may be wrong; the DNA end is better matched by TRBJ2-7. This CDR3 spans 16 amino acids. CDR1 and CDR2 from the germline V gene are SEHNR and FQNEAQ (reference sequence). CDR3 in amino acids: CASSYLTSGAYNEQYF. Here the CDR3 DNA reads TGTGCCAGCAGTTACTTGACTAGCGGGGCATACAATGAGCAGTACTTC.

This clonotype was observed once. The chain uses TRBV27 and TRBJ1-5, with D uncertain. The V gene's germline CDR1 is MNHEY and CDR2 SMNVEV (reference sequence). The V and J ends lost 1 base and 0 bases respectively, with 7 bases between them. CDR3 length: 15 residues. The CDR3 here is CASSLYLYSNQPQHF. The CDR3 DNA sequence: TGTGCCAGCAGTTTATATCTTTATAGCAATCAGCCCCAGCATTTT.

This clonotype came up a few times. The CDR3 loop is CASSPRGASTDTQYF. Here the CDR3 DNA reads TGTGCCAGCAGTCCCCGTGGGGCTAGCACAGATACGCAGTATTTT. This chain links TRBV27 with TRBJ2-3, with D perhaps TRBD1 (5 bases). The CDR3 contains 15 residues. CDR1 is MNHEY, CDR2 SMNVEV, per germline (reference sequence). V lost 5 bases to trimming and J lost 0 bases, with 12 bases between them.

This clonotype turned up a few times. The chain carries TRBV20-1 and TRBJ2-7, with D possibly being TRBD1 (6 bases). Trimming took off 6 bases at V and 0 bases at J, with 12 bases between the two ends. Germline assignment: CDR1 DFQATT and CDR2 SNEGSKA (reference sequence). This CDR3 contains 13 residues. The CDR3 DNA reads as TGCAGTGCGGATTCGGACAGCTCCTACGAGCAGTACTTC. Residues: CSADSDSSYEQYF.

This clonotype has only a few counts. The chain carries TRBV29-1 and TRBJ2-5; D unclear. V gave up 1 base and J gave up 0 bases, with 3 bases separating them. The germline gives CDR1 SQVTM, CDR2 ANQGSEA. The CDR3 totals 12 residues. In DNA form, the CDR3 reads TGCAGCGTTGAAGGGGACCAAGAGACCCAGTACTTC. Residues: CSVEGDQETQYF.

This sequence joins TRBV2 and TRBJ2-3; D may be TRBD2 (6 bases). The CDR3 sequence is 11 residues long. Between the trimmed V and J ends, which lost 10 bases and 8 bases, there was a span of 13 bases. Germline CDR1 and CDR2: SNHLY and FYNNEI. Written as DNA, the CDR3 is TGTGCCATTACTAAGGGAGGTACGCAGTATTTT. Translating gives CAITKGGTQYF.

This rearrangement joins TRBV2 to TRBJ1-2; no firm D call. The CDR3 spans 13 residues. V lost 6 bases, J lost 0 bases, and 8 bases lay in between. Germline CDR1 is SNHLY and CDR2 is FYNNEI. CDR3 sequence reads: CASSRETNYGYTF. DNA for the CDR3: TGTGCCAGCAGCAGAGAGACTAACTATGGCTACACCTTC.

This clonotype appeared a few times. The CDR3 region is CSAYERGRGANVLTF. In DNA form, the CDR3 reads TGCAGTGCTTACGAGCGGGGGAGAGGGGCCAACGTCCTGACTTTC. This chain joins TRBV20-1 and TRBJ2-6; 8 bases fit TRBD2. Germline V CDR1 and CDR2: DFQATT, SNEGSKA (reference sequence). With 5 bases clipped from V and 4 bases from J, the junction kept 7 bases outside the gene matches. The CDR3 is 15 amino acids.

The CDR3 bases are TGTGCCACCAGCAGAGATCAAGGCCCTTCCTCGTACGAGCAGTACTTC. It encodes CATSRDQGPSSYEQYF. The chain carries TRBV15 and TRBJ2-4; no definite D call. The tail of the sequence fits TRBJ2-7 better, so the J call may be wrong. The germline V gene has CDR1 LNHNV and CDR2 YYDKDF (reference sequence). The CDR3 has 16 residues.

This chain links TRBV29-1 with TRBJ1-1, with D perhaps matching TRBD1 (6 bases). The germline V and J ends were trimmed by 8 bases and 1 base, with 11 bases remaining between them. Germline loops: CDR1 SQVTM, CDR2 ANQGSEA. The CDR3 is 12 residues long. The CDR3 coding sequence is TGCAGCTCCGGGACACAGAACACTGAAGCTTTCTTT. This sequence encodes CSSGTQNTEAFF.

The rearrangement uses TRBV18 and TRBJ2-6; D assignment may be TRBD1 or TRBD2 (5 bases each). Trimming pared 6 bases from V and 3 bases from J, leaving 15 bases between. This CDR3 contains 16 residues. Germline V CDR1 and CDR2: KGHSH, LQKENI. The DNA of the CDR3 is TGTGCCAGCTCCCCAACCGAGGGGTTTGGGGCCAACGTCCTGACTTTC. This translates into CASSPTEGFGANVLTF. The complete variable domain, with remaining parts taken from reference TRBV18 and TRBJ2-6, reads NAGVMQNPRHLVRRRGQEARLRCSPMKGHSHVYWYRQLPEEGLKFMVYLQKENIIDESGMPKERFSAEFPKEGPSILRIQQVVRGDSAAYFCASSPTEGFGANVLTFGAGSRLTVL.